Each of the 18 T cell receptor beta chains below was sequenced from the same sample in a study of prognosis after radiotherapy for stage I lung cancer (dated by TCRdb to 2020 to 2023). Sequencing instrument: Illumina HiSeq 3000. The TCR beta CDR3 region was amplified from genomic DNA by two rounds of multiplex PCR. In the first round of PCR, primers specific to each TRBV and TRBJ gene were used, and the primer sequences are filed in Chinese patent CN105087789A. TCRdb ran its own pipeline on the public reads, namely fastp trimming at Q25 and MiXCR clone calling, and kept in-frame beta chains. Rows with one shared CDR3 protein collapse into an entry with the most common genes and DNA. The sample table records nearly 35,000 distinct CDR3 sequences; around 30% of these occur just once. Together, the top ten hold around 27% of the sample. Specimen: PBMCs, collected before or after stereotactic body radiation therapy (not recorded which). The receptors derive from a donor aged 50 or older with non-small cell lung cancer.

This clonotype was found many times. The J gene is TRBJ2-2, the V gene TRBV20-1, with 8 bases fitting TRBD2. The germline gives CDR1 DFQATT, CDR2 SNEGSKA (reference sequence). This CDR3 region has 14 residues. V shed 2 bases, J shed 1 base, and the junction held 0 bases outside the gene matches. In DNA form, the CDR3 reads TGCAGTGCTAGACTAGCGGGGAACACCGGGGAGCTGTTTTTT. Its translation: CSARLAGNTGELFF.

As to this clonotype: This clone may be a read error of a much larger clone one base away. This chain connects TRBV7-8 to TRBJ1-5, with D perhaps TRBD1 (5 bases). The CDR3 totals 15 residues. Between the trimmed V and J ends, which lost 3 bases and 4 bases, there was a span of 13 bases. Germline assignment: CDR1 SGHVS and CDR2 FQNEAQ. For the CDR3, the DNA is TGTGCCAGCAGCTTGCAGACAGAGAGAAATCAGCCCCAGCATTTT. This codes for CASSLQTERNQPQHF.

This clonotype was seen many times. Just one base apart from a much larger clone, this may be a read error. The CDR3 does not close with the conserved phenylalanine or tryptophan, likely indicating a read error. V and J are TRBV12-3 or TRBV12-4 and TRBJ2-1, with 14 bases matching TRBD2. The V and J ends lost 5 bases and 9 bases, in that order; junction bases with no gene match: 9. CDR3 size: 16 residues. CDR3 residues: CASSLTSGGAGGEQFL. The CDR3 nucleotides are TGTGCCAGCAGTCTGACTAGCGGGGGGGCGGGAGGTGAGCAGTTCCTC.

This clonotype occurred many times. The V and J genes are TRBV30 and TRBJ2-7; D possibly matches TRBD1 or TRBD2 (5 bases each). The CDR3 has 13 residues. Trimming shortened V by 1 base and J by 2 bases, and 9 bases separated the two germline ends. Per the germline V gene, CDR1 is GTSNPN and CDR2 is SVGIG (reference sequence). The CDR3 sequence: CAWSAGSAYEQYF. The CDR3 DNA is TGTGCCTGGAGTGCAGGGAGCGCCTACGAGCAGTACTTC.

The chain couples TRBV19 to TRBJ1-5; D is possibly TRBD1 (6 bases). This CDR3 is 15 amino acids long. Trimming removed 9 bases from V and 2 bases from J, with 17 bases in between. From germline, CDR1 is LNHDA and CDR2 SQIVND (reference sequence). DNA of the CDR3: TGTGCCAGCCGCCTAGGAGGGGGTCGCAATCAGCCCCAGCATTTT. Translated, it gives CASRLGGGRNQPQHF.

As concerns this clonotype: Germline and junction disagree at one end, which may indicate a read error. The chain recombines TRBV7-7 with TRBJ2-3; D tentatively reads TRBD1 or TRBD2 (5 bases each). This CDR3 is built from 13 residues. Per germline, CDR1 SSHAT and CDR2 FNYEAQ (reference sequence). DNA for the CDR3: TGTGCTAGCAGCTTGGGGGTTACAGATACGCAGTATTTT. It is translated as CASSLGVTDTQYF.

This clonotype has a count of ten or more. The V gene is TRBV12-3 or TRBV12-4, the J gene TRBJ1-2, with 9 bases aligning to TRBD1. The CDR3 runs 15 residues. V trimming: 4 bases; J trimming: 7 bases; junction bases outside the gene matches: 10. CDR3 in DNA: TGTGCCAGCAGTTCAACCCCCGGGACAGGGAGTGGCTACACCTTC. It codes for CASSSTPGTGSGYTF.

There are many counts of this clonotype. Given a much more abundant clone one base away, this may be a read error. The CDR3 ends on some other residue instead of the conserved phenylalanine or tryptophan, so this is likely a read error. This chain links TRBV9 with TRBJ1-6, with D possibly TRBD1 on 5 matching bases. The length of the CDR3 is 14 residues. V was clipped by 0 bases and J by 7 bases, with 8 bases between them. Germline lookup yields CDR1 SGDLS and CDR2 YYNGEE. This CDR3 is CASSVGTQNSPLHS. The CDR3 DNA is TGTGCCAGCAGCGTAGGGACACAGAATTCACCCCTCCACTCT.

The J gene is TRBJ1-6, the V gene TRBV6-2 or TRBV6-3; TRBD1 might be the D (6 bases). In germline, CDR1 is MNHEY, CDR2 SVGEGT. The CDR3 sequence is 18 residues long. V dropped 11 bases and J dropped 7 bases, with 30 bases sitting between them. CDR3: CAGMHRDMALGGNSPLHF. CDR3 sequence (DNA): TGTGCCGGCATGCACCGGGACATGGCCCTTGGGGGGAATTCACCCCTCCACTTT.

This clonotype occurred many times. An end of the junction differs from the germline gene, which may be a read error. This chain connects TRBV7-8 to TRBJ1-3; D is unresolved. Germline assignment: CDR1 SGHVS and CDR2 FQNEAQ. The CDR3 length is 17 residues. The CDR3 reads CASRLAGRASSGNTIYF. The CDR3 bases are TGTGCCAGCAGGTTAGCTGGAAGGGCAAGCTCTGGAAACACCATATATTTT.

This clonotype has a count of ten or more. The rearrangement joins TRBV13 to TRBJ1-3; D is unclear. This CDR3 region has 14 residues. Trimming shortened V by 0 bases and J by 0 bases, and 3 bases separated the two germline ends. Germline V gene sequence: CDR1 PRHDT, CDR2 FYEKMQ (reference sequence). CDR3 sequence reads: CASSLGPSGNTIYF. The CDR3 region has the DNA TGTGCCAGCAGCTTAGGCCCCTCTGGAAACACCATATATTTT.

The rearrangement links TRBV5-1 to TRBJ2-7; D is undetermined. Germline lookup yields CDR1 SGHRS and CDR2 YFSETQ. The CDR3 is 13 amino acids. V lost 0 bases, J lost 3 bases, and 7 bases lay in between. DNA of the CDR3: TGCGCCAGCAGCTTGGATACGGGCTACGAGCAGTACTTC. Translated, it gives CASSLDTGYEQYF.

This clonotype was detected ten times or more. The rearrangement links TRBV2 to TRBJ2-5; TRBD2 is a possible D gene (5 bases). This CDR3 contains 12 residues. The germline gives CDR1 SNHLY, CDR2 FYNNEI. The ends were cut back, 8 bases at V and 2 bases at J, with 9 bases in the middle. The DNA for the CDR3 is TGTGCCAGCCAGCGGTCGCAAGAGACCCAGTACTTC. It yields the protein CASQRSQETQYF.

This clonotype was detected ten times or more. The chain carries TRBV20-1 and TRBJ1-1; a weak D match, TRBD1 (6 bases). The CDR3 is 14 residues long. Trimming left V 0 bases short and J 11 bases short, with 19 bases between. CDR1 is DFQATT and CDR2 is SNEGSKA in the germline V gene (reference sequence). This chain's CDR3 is CSAREGGGAGRAFF. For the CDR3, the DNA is TGCAGTGCTAGAGAGGGGGGGGGGGCCGGCCGGGCTTTCTTT.

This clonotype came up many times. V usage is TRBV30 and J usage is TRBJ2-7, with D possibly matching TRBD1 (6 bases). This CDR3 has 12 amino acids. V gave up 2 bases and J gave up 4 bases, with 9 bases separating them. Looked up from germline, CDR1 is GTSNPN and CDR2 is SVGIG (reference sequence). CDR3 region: CAWSPTGYEQYF. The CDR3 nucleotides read TGTGCCTGGAGTCCCACAGGGTACGAGCAGTACTTC.

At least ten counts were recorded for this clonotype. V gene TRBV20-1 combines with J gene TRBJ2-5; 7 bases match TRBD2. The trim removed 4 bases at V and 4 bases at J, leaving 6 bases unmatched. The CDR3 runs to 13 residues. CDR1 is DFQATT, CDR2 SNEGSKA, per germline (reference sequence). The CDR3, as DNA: TGCAGTGCTAACGGGGGGAATCCAGAGACCCAGTACTTC. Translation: CSANGGNPETQYF.

CDR3 sequence: CAIGTRGNTIYF. CDR3 DNA: TGTGCCATAGGGACGCGTGGAAACACCATATATTTT. V usage is TRBV10-3 and J usage is TRBJ1-3, with D perhaps matching TRBD1 (5 bases). V was clipped by 9 bases and J by 3 bases, with 9 bases between them. This CDR3 region has 12 residues. Germline CDR1 is ENHRY and CDR2 is SYGVKD.

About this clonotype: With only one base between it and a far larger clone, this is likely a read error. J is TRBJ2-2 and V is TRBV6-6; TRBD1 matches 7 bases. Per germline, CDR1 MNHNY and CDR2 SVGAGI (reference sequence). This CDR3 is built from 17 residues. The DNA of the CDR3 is TGTGCCAGCAGTTACTCCCGACAGGGCTGGAACACCGGGGAGATGTTTTTT. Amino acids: CASSYSRQGWNTGEMFF.